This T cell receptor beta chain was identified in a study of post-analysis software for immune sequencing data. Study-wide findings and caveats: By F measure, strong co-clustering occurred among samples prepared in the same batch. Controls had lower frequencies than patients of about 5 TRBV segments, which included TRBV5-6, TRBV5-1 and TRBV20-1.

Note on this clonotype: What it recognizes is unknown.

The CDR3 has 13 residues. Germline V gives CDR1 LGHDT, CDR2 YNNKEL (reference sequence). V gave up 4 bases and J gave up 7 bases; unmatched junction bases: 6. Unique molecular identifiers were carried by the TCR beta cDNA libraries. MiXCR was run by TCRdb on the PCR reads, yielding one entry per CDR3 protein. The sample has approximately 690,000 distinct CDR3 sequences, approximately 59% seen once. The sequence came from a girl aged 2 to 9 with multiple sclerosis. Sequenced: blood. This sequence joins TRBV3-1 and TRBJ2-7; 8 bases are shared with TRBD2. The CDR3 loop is CASSLSGTREQYF. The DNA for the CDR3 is TGTGCCAGCAGCCTAAGCGGGACTAGGGAGCAGTACTTC.